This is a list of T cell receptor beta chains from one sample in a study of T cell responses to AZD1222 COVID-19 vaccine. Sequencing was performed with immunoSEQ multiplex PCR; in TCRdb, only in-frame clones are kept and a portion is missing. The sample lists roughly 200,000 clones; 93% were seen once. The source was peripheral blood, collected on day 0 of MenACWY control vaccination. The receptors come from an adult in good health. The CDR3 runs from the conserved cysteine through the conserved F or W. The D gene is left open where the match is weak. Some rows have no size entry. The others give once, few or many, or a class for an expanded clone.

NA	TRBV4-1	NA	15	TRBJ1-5	TGCGCCAGCAGCCAAGATAACAGTAGGAGTCAGCCCCAGCATTTT	CASSQDNSRSQPQHF
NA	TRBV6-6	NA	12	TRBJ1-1	TGTGCCAGCAGTTATGGGAGCACTGAAGCTTTCTTT	CASSYGSTEAFF
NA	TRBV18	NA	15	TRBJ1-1	TGTGCCAGCTCACCACCACGGAACATAAACACTGAAGCTTTCTTT	CASSPPRNINTEAFF
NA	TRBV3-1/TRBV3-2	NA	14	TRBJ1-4	TGTGCCAGCAGCCAAAATGAGGGGAGAGAAAAACTGTTTTTT	CASSQNEGREKLFF
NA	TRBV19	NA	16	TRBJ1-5	TGTGCCAGTAGTATAAGGGGGGCGCGGGGCAATCAGCCCCAGCATTTT	CASSIRGARGNQPQHF
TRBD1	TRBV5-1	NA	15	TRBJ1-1	TGCGCCAGCAGCCCGAGGGGACAGCTGAACACTGAAGCTTTCTTT	CASSPRGQLNTEAFF
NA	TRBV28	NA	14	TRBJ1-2	TGTGCCAGCAGTTTAAGTTTTCCGGAATATGGCTACACCTTC	CASSLSFPEYGYTF
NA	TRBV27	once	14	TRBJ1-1	TGTGCCAGCAGCCCCCTCACGTGGAACACTGAAGCTTTCTTT	CASSPLTWNTEAFF
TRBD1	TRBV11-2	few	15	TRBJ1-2	TGTGCCAGCAGCTTCCCGGAAGGGACAGCGTATGGCTACACCTTC	CASSFPEGTAYGYTF
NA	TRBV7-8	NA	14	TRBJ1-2	TGTGCCAGCAGCTTAACCGCTAGGGGGACTGGCTACACCTTC	CASSLTARGTGYTF
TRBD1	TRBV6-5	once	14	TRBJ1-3	TGTGCCAGCAGTCGGACAGGGCCTGGAAACACCATATATTTT	CASSRTGPGNTIYF
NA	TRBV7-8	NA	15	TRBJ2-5	TGTGCCAGCAGCCTGACTGGCCCAGCTGGCGAGACCCAGTACTTC	CASSLTGPAGETQYF
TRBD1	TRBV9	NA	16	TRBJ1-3	TGTGCCAGCAGCGTAGGACAGGGGACGCTGGGAAACACCATATATTTT	CASSVGQGTLGNTIYF
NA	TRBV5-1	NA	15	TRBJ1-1	TGCGCCAGCAGCCCGGCTGGGTCAATGAACACTGAAGCTTTCTTT	CASSPAGSMNTEAFF
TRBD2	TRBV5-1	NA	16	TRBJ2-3	TGCGCCAGCAGCTTGCGAGCGGGGGGTCCAACAGATACGCAGTATTTT	CASSLRAGGPTDTQYF
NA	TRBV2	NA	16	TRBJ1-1	TGTGCCAGCAGTGCCACGGCAGGGTACGGGGGGACTGAAGCTTTCTTT	CASSATAGYGGTEAFF
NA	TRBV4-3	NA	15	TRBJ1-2	TGCGCCAGCAGCCACTCGCCGACGGAAAACTATGGCTACACCTTC	CASSHSPTENYGYTF
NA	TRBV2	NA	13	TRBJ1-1	TGTGCCAGCACCCTTGCGTGGGGGTCTGAAGCTTTCTTT	CASTLAWGSEAFF
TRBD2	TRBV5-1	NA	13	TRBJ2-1	TGCGCCAGCAGCGCGGGGGGGCTTCAGGAGCAGTTCTTC	CASSAGGLQEQFF
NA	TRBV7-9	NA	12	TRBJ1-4	TGTGCCAGCAGCCTATGGACCGAAAAACTGTTTTTT	CASSLWTEKLFF